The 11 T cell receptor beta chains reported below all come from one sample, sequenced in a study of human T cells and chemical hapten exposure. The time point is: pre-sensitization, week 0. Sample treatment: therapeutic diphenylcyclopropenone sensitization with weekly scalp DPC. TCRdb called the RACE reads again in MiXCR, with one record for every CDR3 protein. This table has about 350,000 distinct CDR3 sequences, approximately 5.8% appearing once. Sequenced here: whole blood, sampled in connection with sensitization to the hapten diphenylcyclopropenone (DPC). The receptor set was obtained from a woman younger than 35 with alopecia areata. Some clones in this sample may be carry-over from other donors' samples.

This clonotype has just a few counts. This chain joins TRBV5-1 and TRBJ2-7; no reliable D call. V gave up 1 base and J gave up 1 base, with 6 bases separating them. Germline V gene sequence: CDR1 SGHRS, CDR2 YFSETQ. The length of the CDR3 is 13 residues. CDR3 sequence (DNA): TGCGCCAGCAGCTTGTGGGCATCCTACGAGCAGTACTTC. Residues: CASSLWASYEQYF.

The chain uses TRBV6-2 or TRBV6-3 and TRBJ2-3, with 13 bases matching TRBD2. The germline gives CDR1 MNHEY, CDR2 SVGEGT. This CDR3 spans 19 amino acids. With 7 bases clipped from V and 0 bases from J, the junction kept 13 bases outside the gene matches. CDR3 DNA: TGTGCCAGCACGGTACTAGCGGGGGGGCTCACGACCAGCACAGATACGCAGTATTTT. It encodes CASTVLAGGLTTSTDTQYF.

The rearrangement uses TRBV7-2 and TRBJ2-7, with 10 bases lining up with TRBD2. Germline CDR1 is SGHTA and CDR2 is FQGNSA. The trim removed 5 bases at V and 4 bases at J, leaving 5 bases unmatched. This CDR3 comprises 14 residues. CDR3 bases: TGTGCCAGCAGCACAGCGGGGGGGCGATACGAGCAGTACTTC. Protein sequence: CASSTAGGRYEQYF.

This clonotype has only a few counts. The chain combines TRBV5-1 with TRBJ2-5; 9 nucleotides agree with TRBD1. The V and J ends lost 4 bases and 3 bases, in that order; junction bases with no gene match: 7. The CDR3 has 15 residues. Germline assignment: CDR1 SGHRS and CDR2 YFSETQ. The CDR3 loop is CASSEGQGWKETQYF. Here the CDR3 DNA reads TGCGCCAGCAGCGAAGGACAGGGGTGGAAAGAGACCCAGTACTTC.

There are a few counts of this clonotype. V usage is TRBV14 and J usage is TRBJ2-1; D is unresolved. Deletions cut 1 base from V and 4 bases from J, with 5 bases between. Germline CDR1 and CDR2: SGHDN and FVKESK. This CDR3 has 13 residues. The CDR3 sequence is CASSQVFYNEQFF. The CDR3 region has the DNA TGTGCCAGCAGCCAAGTATTTTACAATGAGCAGTTCTTC.

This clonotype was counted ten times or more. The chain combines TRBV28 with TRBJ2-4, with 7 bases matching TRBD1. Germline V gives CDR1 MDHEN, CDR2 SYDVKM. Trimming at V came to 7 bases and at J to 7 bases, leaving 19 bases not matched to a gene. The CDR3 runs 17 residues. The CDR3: CASTSPGTVMLRNIQYF. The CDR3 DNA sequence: TGTGCCAGCACCAGTCCCGGGACAGTAATGTTGAGGAACATTCAGTACTTC.

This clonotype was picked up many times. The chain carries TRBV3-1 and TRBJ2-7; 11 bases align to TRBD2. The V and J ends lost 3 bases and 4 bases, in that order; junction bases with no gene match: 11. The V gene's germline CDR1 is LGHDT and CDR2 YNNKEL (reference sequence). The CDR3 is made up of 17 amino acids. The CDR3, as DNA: TGTGCCAGCAGCCATGAACTAGCGGGGGAGATTAGGTACGAGCAGTACTTC. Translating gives CASSHELAGEIRYEQYF.

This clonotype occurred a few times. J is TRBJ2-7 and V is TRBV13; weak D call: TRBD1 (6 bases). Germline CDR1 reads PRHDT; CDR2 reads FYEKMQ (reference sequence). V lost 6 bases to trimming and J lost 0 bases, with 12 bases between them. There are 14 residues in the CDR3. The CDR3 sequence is CASSRTAVSYEQYF. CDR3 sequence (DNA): TGTGCCAGCAGTCGGACAGCTGTCTCCTACGAGCAGTACTTC.

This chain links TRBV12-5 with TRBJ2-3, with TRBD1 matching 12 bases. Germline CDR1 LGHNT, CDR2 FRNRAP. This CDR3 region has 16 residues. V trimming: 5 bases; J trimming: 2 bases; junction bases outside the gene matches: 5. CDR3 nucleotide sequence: TGTGCTAGTGGTCTCGGGGACAGGGGGCTCACAGATACGCAGTATTTT. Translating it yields CASGLGDRGLTDTQYF. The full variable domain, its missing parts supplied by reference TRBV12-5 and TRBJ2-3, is DARVTQTPRHKVTEMGQEVTMRCQPILGHNTVFWYRQTMMQGLELLAYFRNRAPLDDSGMPKDRFSAEMPDATLATLKIQPSEPRDSAVYFCASGLGDRGLTDTQYFGPGTRLTVL.

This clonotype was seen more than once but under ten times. CDR3 loop: CASSFSGAVFAEQFF. The CDR3 bases are TGTGCCAGCAGCTTTAGCGGGGCGGTGTTTGCTGAGCAGTTCTTC. The chain carries TRBV7-8 and TRBJ2-1; TRBD2 matches 8 bases. Germline values: CDR1 SGHVS, CDR2 FQNEAQ. The V and J ends lost 3 bases and 9 bases, in that order; junction bases with no gene match: 10. The CDR3 sequence is 15 residues long.

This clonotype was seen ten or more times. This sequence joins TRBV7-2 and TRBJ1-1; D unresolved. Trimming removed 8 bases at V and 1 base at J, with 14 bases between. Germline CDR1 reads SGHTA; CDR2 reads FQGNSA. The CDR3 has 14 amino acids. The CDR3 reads CASRAPQANTEAFF. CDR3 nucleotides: TGTGCCAGCCGGGCCCCGCAGGCGAACACTGAAGCTTTCTTT.